The TCR beta chain described here comes from a study of blood T cell repertoires in COVID-19. The CDR3 consists of 15 residues. V gave up 2 bases and J gave up 2 bases, with 12 bases separating them. From germline, CDR1 is SGDLS and CDR2 YYNGEE. TCRdb's copy holds only in-frame clones and misses some; the assay was immunoSEQ multiplex PCR. The sample yields nearly 200,000 clones, 86% seen once. The sample consisted of peripheral blood. V usage is TRBV9 and J usage is TRBJ2-3, with D possibly matching TRBD2 (6 bases). This sequence was found in a woman aged 70-85 years with acute or convalescent COVID-19. The CDR3 is CASSVTGDITDTQYF. CDR3 DNA sequence: TGTGCCAGCAGCGTTACGGGAGATATCACAGATACGCAGTATTTT.